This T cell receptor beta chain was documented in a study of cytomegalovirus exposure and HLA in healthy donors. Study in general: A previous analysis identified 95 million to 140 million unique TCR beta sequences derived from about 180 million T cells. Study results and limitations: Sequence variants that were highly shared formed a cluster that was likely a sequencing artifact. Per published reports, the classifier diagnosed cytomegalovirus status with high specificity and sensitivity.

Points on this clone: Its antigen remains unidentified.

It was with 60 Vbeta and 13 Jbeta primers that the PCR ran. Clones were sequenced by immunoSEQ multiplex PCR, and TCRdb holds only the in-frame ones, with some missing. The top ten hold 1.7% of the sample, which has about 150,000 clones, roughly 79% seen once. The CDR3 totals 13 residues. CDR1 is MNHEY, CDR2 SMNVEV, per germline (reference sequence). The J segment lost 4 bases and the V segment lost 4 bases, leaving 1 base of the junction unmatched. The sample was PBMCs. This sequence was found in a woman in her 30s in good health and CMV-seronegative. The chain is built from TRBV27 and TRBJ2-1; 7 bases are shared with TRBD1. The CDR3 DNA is TGTGCCAGCAGTTCACAGGGGTACAATGAGCAGTTCTTC. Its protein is CASSSQGYNEQFF.